A single sample gave rise to the 13 T cell receptor beta chains below, sequenced in a study of shared clonotypes between healthy human individuals (dated by TCRdb to the early 2020s). Preparation of the library involved the immunoSEQ multiplex PCR assay. TCRdb mirrors the immuneACCESS table, restricted to in-frame sequences. Some clones are absent from its copies; in checked studies, under half trace to an unresolved V gene, and the reason for the others is unknown. The sample table holds about 1 million clones, of which about three quarters were seen once. The ten largest clones capture approximately 1.5% of the sample. The sequenced sample was memory CD4+ T cells sorted from blood. The sample's cell subset or site, from its label and the paper: CD45RA-negative fraction. The origin of the receptors is a man aged 18 to 35 in good health.

The CDR3 protein is CASSYGGTPQETQYF. The CDR3 DNA reads TGTGCCAGCAGTTACGGAGGGACACCCCAAGAGACCCAGTACTTC. The V gene is TRBV6-5, the J gene TRBJ2-5; D is tentatively TRBD1 or TRBD2 (6 bases each). Per the germline V gene, CDR1 is MNHEY and CDR2 is SVGAGI. Deletions cut 2 bases from V and 1 base from J, with 11 bases between. The CDR3 loop spans 15 amino acids.

This clone came up once. J is TRBJ2-1 and V is TRBV9, with 9 positions matching TRBD2. Germline V gene data show CDR1 as SGDLS and CDR2 as YYNGEE. The junction had 6 bases not matched to a gene; V was cut back by 0 bases and J by 8 bases. The CDR3 totals 15 residues. The CDR3: CASSVGGTSSHEQFF. The CDR3 nucleotides are TGTGCCAGCAGCGTAGGTGGGACTAGCTCCCATGAGCAGTTCTTC.

This sequence joins TRBV6-1 and TRBJ2-5; D is perhaps TRBD1 (6 bases). The germline gives CDR1 MNHNS, CDR2 SASEGT. Trimming left V 2 bases short and J 2 bases short, with 12 bases between. This CDR3 region has 15 residues. DNA for the CDR3: TGTGCCAGCAGTGAACTGTGGGGGCGGCAAGAGACCCAGTACTTC. This sequence encodes CASSELWGRQETQYF.

The rearrangement links TRBV11-2 to TRBJ1-3; D not resolved. Per the germline V gene, CDR1 is SGHAT and CDR2 is FQNNGV. Trimming left V 1 base short and J 0 bases short, with 7 bases between. The CDR3 sequence is 15 residues long. The CDR3 DNA reads as TGTGCCAGCAGCTTAGGGGCAGTCTCTGGAAACACCATATATTTT. This encodes CASSLGAVSGNTIYF. The whole variable domain, filled in from reference TRBV11-2 and TRBJ1-3, reads EAGVAQSPRYKIIEKRQSVAFWCNPISGHATLYWYQQILGQGPKLLIQFQNNGVVDDSQLPKDRFSAERLKGVDSTLKIQPAKLEDSAVYLCASSLGAVSGNTIYFGEGSWLTVV.

This chain uses TRBV5-6 with TRBJ2-1; 7 positions agree with TRBD1. V was clipped by 3 bases and J by 6 bases; unmatched bases: 21. The V gene's germline CDR1 is SGHDT and CDR2 YYEEEE. This CDR3 spans 19 amino acids. The CDR3 spells CASSSRFSFPGQTGNEQFF. CDR3 in DNA: TGTGCCAGCAGCTCCCGTTTTAGTTTTCCGGGACAGACCGGCAATGAGCAGTTCTTC.

V is TRBV5-6 and J is TRBJ1-1, with D uncertain. The CDR3 spans 13 residues. Trimming shortened V by 3 bases and J by 0 bases, and 6 bases separated the two germline ends. Germline V gives CDR1 SGHDT, CDR2 YYEEEE. CDR3 loop: CASSWQVNTEAFF. The CDR3 DNA reads as TGTGCCAGCAGCTGGCAGGTGAACACTGAAGCTTTCTTT. The full variable domain, rest sourced from reference TRBV5-6 and TRBJ1-1, is DAGVTQSPTHLIKTRGQQVTLRCSPKSGHDTVSWYQQALGQGPQFIFQYYEEEERQRGNFPDRFSGHQFPNYSSELNVNALLLGDSALYLCASSWQVNTEAFFGQGTRLTVV.

V is TRBV27 and J is TRBJ2-3; D may match TRBD1 or TRBD2 (5 bases each). V lost 5 bases and J lost 9, with 18 bases in between. This CDR3 has 14 residues. Germline V CDR1 and CDR2: MNHEY, SMNVEV (reference sequence). The CDR3 protein is CASSPRAEGSTQYF. CDR3 coding DNA: TGTGCCAGCAGTCCCCGCGCCGAGGGGAGCACGCAGTATTTT.

The CDR3 nucleotides are TGTGCCAGCAGCCAAGATGAAGGGGGGTGGGTTGGTACGCAGTATTTT. This gives the protein CASSQDEGGWVGTQYF. The J gene is TRBJ2-3, the V gene TRBV4-2, with D perhaps assigned TRBD1 or TRBD2 (6 bases each). The CDR3 covers 16 residues. From germline, CDR1 is LGHNA and CDR2 YNFKEQ. The ends were cut back, 0 bases at V and 8 bases at J, with 18 bases in the middle.

The chain couples TRBV6-5 to TRBJ2-7, with D unresolved. CDR1 MNHEY and CDR2 SVGAGI come from the germline V gene. V was pared by 0 bases and J by 4 bases, with 7 bases between. The length of the CDR3 is 13 residues. The DNA of the CDR3 is TGTGCCAGCAGTTACTCGACCGGATACGAGCAGTACTTC. It codes for CASSYSTGYEQYF.

This chain uses TRBV5-6 with TRBJ2-1; 8 nucleotides agree with TRBD2. The CDR3 consists of 15 residues. With 4 bases clipped from V and 0 bases from J, the junction kept 3 bases outside the gene matches. Germline V gives CDR1 SGHDT, CDR2 YYEEEE. CDR3 coding DNA: TGTGCCAGCAGCCTGAGCGGGAGCTCCTACAATGAGCAGTTCTTC. It yields the protein CASSLSGSSYNEQFF.

V and J are TRBV30 and TRBJ2-7; D unclear. The V gene's germline CDR1 is GTSNPN and CDR2 SVGIG (reference sequence). The CDR3 is 12 amino acids. The germline V and J ends were trimmed by 0 bases and 5 bases, with 8 bases remaining between them. DNA for the CDR3: TGTGCCTGGAGTGTAATCGCGGACGAGCAGTACTTC. Its protein is CAWSVIADEQYF.

In DNA, the CDR3 is TGCGCCAGCAGCTTGGAAGGAAACACCATATATTTT. It codes for CASSLEGNTIYF. V gene TRBV5-1 combines with J gene TRBJ1-3; D remains unclear. V lost 0 bases, J lost 4 bases, and 2 bases lay in between. Looked up from germline, CDR1 is SGHRS and CDR2 is YFSETQ. The CDR3 has 12 amino acids.

The chain carries TRBV5-1 and TRBJ2-7; possible D gene TRBD2, 5 bases. Germline V gene data show CDR1 as SGHRS and CDR2 as YFSETQ. This CDR3 comprises 12 residues. V lost 2 bases, J lost 6 bases, and 9 bases lay in between. CDR3 loop: CASSFAGFEQYF. CDR3 nucleotides: TGCGCCAGCAGCTTTGCGGGCTTCGAGCAGTACTTC.